These 5 T cell receptor beta chains were all obtained from the same sample, sequenced in a study of blood T cell repertoires in COVID-19. The table came from immunoSEQ multiplex PCR; TCRdb's copy has only in-frame clones and leaves some out. This sample has about 270,000 clones; approximately 86% occur once, and the top ten carry around 2.9%. The specimen sequenced was peripheral blood. Receptor source: a woman aged 18-35 years with acute or convalescent COVID-19.

The chain recombines TRBV9 with TRBJ1-4, with 7 bases identical to TRBD1. The germline V gene has CDR1 SGDLS and CDR2 YYNGEE. After removal of 0 bases from V and 7 bases from J, the junction contained 3 bases not matched to a gene. CDR3 size: 14 residues. CDR3: CASSVDRGGEKLFF. The CDR3 DNA is TGTGCCAGCAGCGTAGACAGGGGTGGTGAAAAACTGTTTTTT.

This chain links TRBV5-1 with TRBJ2-7; TRBD1 aligns across 8 bases. J was trimmed by 5 bases and V by 3 bases; bases with no gene match: 7. Germline V gene lookup returns CDR1 SGHRS and CDR2 YFSETQ. This CDR3 region has 14 residues. The chain's CDR3 is CASSSTGATHEQYF. Written as DNA, the CDR3 is TGCGCCAGCAGCTCGACAGGGGCTACCCACGAGCAGTACTTC.

This chain uses TRBV9 with TRBJ2-2, with 10 bases matching TRBD1. The CDR3 has 14 amino acids. J gave up 9 bases and V 4 bases, and 6 bases lay outside the gene matches. Germline-derived CDR1 and CDR2 are SGDLS and YYNGEE. CDR3 protein: CASSPRDRGRELFF. CDR3 nucleotides: TGTGCCAGCAGCCCAAGGGACAGGGGAAGGGAGCTGTTTTTT.

The chain combines TRBV5-6 with TRBJ1-5, with D tentatively TRBD1 (6 bases). This CDR3 spans 17 amino acids. V dropped 4 bases and J dropped 4 bases, with 21 bases sitting between them. Germline-derived CDR1 and CDR2 are SGHDT and YYEEEE. CDR3 nucleotides: TGTGCCAGCAGCGATCAAGGACAGATCCACGGGAATCAGCCCCAGCATTTT. Protein: CASSDQGQIHGNQPQHF.

In DNA form, the CDR3 reads TGTGCCACCAGCAGATGGGAGGACAGGGATTGGGGCACTGAAGCTTTCTTT. Its translation is CATSRWEDRDWGTEAFF. V and J are TRBV15 and TRBJ1-1; 8 positions agree with TRBD1. CDR1 is LNHNV, CDR2 YYDKDF, per germline (reference sequence). V trimming: 2 bases; J trimming: 4 bases; junction bases outside the gene matches: 12. The CDR3 length is 17 residues.